Listed below are T cell receptor beta chains from one sample, sequenced in a study of shared clonotypes between healthy human individuals. The assay was immunoSEQ multiplex PCR, and TCRdb's table has in-frame clones only and misses some. The sample carries roughly 2,300,000 clones, 80% to 95% recorded once. What was sequenced was naive CD4+ T cells from PBMCs. Receptors originate from a man aged 18-30 years in good health. Some clones in this sample may be carry-over from other donors' samples. Both conserved end residues are part of each CDR3. D genes are given only for firm matches. Clone size is not always given. Where it is, it says once, few, many or a class for expanded clones.

15	TRBV28	.	.	TRBJ2-1	TGTGCCAGCAGTCCCTCTTCGAGCGGTCACAATGAGCAGTTCTTC	CASSPSSSGHNEQFF
16	TRBV7-9	TRBD2	.	TRBJ2-5	TGTGCCAGCAGCTTGTGGACTAGCGGGCGCCAAGAGACCCAGTACTTC	CASSLWTSGRQETQYF
18	TRBV18	TRBD2	.	TRBJ2-2	TGTGCCAGCTCACCTGGGATAGCGGGGAATGCGAACACCGGGGAGCTGTTTTTT	CASSPGIAGNANTGELFF
13	TRBV7-2	.	.	TRBJ1-2	TGTGCCAGCAGCTTAGTCCACAGTGACGGCTACACCTTC	CASSLVHSDGYTF
16	TRBV7-3	.	.	TRBJ2-1	TGTGCCAGCAGCGTTGGGGGCGGGAGTCCCTACAATGAGCAGTTCTTC	CASSVGGGSPYNEQFF
11	TRBV14	.	once	TRBJ1-2	TGTGCCAGCAGCCCAGGGTCTGGCTACACCTTC	CASSPGSGYTF
15	TRBV5-1	.	.	TRBJ2-3	TGCGCCAGCAGCTTGGACCCCGGGAGCACAGATACGCAGTATTTT	CASSLDPGSTDTQYF
15	TRBV5-1	.	few	TRBJ2-1	TGCGCCAGCAGCTGGACGGACAGCTCCTACAATGAGCAGTTCTTC	CASSWTDSSYNEQFF
12	TRBV5-6	.	.	TRBJ1-1	TGTGCCAGCAGCCCTCCCAGGGGCGAAGCTTTCTTT	CASSPPRGEAFF
14	TRBV4-1	.	.	TRBJ2-1	TGCGCCAGCAGCCAAGACTATTCATACAATGAGCAGTTCTTC	CASSQDYSYNEQFF
16	TRBV7-2	TRBD1	.	TRBJ1-4	TGTGCCAGCAGCCGGAGACAGGGGGTACGGGATGAAAAACTGTTTTTT	CASSRRQGVRDEKLFF
17	TRBV5-1	TRBD1	once	TRBJ1-3	TGCGCCAGCAGCTTGGAAGGGACAGGGTACTCTGGAAACACCATATATTTT	CASSLEGTGYSGNTIYF
15	TRBV7-2	.	.	TRBJ1-1	TGTGCCAGCAGCCGGCGAGGGGCCATGAACACTGAAGCTTTCTTT	CASSRRGAMNTEAFF
15	TRBV28	TRBD1	.	TRBJ1-1	TGTGCCAGCAGTGCCCGATTTGGGGACAGGGGCAGGGTTTTCTTT	CASSARFGDRGRVFF
15	TRBV7-3	TRBD1	few	TRBJ2-2	TGTGCCAGCAGCGCGACAGGGGGCGGCCCCGGGGAGCTGTTTTTT	CASSATGGGPGELFF
16	TRBV5-6	.	.	TRBJ2-2	TGTGCCAGCAGCTTTTTTTCAGCAGCGAACACCGGGGAGCTGTTTTTT	CASSFFSAANTGELFF
16	TRBV6-5	.	.	TRBJ1-3	TGTGCCAGCAGTTACTCGATCCCTGGCTCTGGAAACACCATATATTTT	CASSYSIPGSGNTIYF
12	TRBV19	.	.	TRBJ1-5	TGTGCCAGTAGTAAGGGGGTTCAGCCCCAGCATTTT	CASSKGVQPQHF
14	TRBV15	TRBD2	.	TRBJ2-7	TGTGCCACCAGCAGAGGTCTAGCGGACTACGAGCAGTACTTC	CATSRGLADYEQYF
12	TRBV7-9	.	few	TRBJ1-3	TGTGCCAGCAGCTCTCCTGGAAACACCATATATTTT	CASSSPGNTIYF
16	TRBV28	.	.	TRBJ2-7	TGTGCCAGCAGTCCGCCCGGGATCATCACCTCCTACGAGCAGTACTTC	CASSPPGIITSYEQYF
14	TRBV11-1	.	.	TRBJ2-2	TGTGCCAGCAGCTTAGCACAGACTACCGGGGAGCTGTTTTTT	CASSLAQTTGELFF
15	TRBV5-4	TRBD1	.	TRBJ2-7	TGTGCCAGCAGCTTCCCGGGACAGGCCTTCTACGAGCAGTACTTC	CASSFPGQAFYEQYF
15	TRBV13	.	.	TRBJ2-1	TGTGCCAGCAGCCCCCGCCCGAGCTCCTACAATGAGCAGTTCTTC	CASSPRPSSYNEQFF